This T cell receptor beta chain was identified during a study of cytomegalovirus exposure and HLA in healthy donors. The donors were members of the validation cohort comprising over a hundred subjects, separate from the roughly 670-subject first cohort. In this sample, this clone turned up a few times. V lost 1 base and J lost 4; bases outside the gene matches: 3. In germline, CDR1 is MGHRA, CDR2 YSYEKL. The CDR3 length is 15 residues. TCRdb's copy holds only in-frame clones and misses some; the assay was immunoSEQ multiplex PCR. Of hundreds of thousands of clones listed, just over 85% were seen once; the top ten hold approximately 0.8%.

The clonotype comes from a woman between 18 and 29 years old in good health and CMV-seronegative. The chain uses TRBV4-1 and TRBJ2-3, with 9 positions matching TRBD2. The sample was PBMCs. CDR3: CASSQGGGRADTQYF. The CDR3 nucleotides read TGCGCCAGCAGCCAAGGGGGCGGGAGGGCAGATACGCAGTATTTT.